Described below is a single TCR beta chain sequence and its context. Antigen: not known. This entry belongs to a study of T cell responses to AZD1222 COVID-19 vaccine. Overall study context: Pooled samples include second doses given at about 4 or 12 weeks. Study results and limitations: Repertoires were obtained only post-peak T cell response. Increases in Spike-specific TCR breadth and depth were seen after two AZD1222 doses. Spike was spanned by vaccine-associated CD4 TCRs, with dominance at 160-218 and 743-854.

Produced via immunoSEQ multiplex PCR; TCRdb's table is partial and in-frame only. The profile shows 100,000 to 150,000 clones, 87% of them singletons. Looked up from germline, CDR1 is MNHEY and CDR2 is SVGAGI. Trimming left V 0 bases short and J 5 bases short, with 13 bases between. There are 15 residues in the CDR3. The rearrangement joins TRBV6-5 to TRBJ1-1, with unresolved D. This TCR was sampled from an adult in good health. This material consisted of peripheral blood, taken on day 0 of AZD1222 vaccination. The CDR3 DNA sequence: TGTGCCAGCAGTTACTCGAGAGGGATCCGAACTGAAGCTTTCTTT. This encodes CASSYSRGIRTEAFF.